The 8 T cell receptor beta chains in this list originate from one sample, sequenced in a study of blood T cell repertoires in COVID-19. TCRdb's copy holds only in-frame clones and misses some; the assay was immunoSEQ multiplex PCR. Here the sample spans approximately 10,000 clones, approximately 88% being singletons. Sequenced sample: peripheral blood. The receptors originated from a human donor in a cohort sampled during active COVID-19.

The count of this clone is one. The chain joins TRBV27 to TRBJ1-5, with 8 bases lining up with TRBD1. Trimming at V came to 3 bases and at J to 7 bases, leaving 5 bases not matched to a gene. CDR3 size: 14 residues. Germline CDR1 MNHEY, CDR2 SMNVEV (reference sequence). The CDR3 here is CASSFSTGAQPQHF. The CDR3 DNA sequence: TGTGCCAGCAGTTTTTCGACAGGGGCGCAGCCCCAGCATTTT.

CDR3 coding DNA: TGTGCCAGCAGGTTCTCGGGTATGGGTATCGCAGATACGCAGTATTTT. This codes for CASRFSGMGIADTQYF. The chain couples TRBV2 to TRBJ2-3; no firm D call. V was clipped by 6 bases and J by 4 bases, with 20 bases between them. The CDR3 is 16 amino acids. CDR1 and CDR2 (germline): SNHLY, FYNNEI.

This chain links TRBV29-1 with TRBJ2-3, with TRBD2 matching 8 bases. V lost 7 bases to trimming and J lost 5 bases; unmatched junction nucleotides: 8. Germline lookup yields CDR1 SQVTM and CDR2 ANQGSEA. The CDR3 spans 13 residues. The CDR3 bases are TGCAGCGCGGGACTAGGTTCTGGAGATACGCAGTATTTT. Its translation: CSAGLGSGDTQYF.

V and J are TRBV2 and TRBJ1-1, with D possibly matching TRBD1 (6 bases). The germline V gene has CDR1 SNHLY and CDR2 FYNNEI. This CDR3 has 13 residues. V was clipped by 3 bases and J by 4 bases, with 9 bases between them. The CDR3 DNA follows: TGTGCCAGCAGTGATGAGGGGGTCACTGAAGCTTTCTTT. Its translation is CASSDEGVTEAFF.

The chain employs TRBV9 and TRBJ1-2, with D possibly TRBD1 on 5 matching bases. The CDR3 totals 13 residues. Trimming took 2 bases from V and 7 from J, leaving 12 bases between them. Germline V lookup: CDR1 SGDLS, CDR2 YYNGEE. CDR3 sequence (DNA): TGTGCCAGCAGCGTCCCGGGGGTCTCTGGCTACACCTTC. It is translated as CASSVPGVSGYTF.

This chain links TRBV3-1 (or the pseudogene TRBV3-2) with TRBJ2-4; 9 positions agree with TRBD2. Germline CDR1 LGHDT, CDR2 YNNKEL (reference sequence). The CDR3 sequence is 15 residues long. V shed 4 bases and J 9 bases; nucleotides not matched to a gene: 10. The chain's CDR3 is CASSPGLAGAAIQYF. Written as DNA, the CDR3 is TGTGCCAGCAGCCCGGGACTAGCTGGGGCGGCCATTCAGTACTTC.

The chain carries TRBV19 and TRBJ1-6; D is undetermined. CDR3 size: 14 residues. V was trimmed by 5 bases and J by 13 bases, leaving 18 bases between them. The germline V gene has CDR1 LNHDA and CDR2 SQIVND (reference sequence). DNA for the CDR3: TGTGCCAGTAGTGGAGCGGACCGCGAAAGTCCCCTCCACTTT. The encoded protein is CASSGADRESPLHF.

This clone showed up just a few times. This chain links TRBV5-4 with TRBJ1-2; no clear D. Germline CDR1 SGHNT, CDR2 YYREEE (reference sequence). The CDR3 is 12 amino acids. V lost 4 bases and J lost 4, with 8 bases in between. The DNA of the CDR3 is TGTGCCAGCAGCCGAGACACCTATGGCTACACCTTC. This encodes CASSRDTYGYTF.